Presented here are 11 T cell receptor beta chains from one specimen sequenced in a study of T cell clonality in common variable immunodeficiency. The data were produced by immunoSEQ multiplex PCR, yet TCRdb's version contains in-frame clones alone and is incomplete. The sample includes 25,000 to 30,000 clones, none of them occurring once. Study results and limitations: In common variable immunodeficiency, TCR beta chains reportedly carried fewer deletions and N-nucleotide insertions.

These TCRs' antigens remain unknown. The sequencing sample was made of peripheral blood mononuclear cells. The source of these receptors is a human donor with common variable immunodeficiency.

In the case of this clone: Sequencing ends 3 residues short of the CDR3 end; the germline J gene provides the rest. J is TRBJ1-5 and V is TRBV7-7; 9 nucleotides line up with TRBD1. Germline CDR1 and CDR2: SSHAT and FNYEAQ (reference sequence). The CDR3 is 16 residues long. J gave up 7 bases and V 5 bases, and 12 bases lay outside the gene matches. The DNA read from the CDR3 is TGTGCCAGCAGCCGTCCCCCGGCCGACAGGGGGCAGCCC. Its translation is CASSRPPADRGQP. The CDR3 reads in full as CASSRPPADRGQPQHF.

The table lists this clone with many counts. The sequenced fragment ends 3 residues before the CDR3 boundary, so the rest is inferred from the germline J gene. The chain recombines TRBV7-9 with TRBJ2-3; 8 bases are a match to TRBD1. V shed 5 bases, J shed 3 bases, and the junction held 4 bases outside the gene matches. This CDR3 is built from 14 residues. Germline V gives CDR1 SEHNR, CDR2 FQNEAQ (reference sequence). CDR3 DNA (partial): TGTGCCAGCAGCCCAGGACAGGGTACAGATACG. The encoded protein is CASSPGQGTDT. The whole CDR3 protein is CASSPGQGTDTQYF.

This clone was counted ten times or more. The read halts 3 residues ahead of the CDR3 end, with the missing end drawn from the germline J gene. The V gene is TRBV19, the J gene TRBJ2-3, with D possibly matching TRBD2 (6 bases). Germline loops: CDR1 LNHDA, CDR2 SQIVND (reference sequence). This CDR3 comprises 14 residues. The V end was cut by 6 bases, the J end by 0 bases, with 10 bases between. CDR3 region: CASRAEGSTDTQYF. The part of the CDR3 DNA that was read is TGTGCCAGTAGGGCGGAGGGGAGCACAGATACG.

This clone was seen at least ten times. The read halts 3 residues ahead of the CDR3 end, with the missing end drawn from the germline J gene. This sequence joins TRBV20-1 and TRBJ2-3; 12 nucleotides line up with TRBD2. The ends lost 0 bases at V and 7 bases at J; junction bases unmatched: 2. Germline V gene data show CDR1 as DFQATT and CDR2 as SNEGSKA (reference sequence). The CDR3 contains 14 residues. This chain's CDR3 is CSARDTSGRNTQYF. Partial CDR3 DNA: TGCAGTGCTAGAGATACTAGCGGGAGGAATACG.

This clone has ten or more counts. The CDR3 end is not reached by the read, which stops 3 residues before it; the germline J gene fills it in. The genes are TRBV7-6 and TRBJ2-5; TRBD1 aligns across 8 bases. The CDR3 consists of 15 residues. V shed 2 bases and J 5 bases; nucleotides not matched to a gene: 7. CDR1 is SGHVS and CDR2 is FNYEAQ in the germline V gene. CDR3 DNA (partial): TGTGCCAGCAGCTTACGGGGACAGGACTTGGAGACC. Residues: CASSLRGQDLET. The whole CDR3 reads CASSLRGQDLETQYF.

This clone was detected many times. The read terminates 3 residues before the CDR3 end, so the remaining end is supplied by the germline J gene. This chain connects TRBV4-2 to TRBJ2-5, with TRBD2 matching over 8 bases. Germline V gene data show CDR1 as LGHNA and CDR2 as YNFKEQ. The CDR3 runs 17 residues. V lost 0 bases and J lost 1; bases outside the gene matches: 7. CDR3: CASSQEGYGGAQETQYF. The part of the CDR3 DNA that was read is TGTGCCAGCAGCCAAGAGGGGTACGGGGGGGCCCAAGAGACC.

This clone appeared many times. Read data end 3 residues before the CDR3 end; the end is taken from the germline J gene. The rearrangement uses TRBV4-2 and TRBJ2-3, with TRBD1 matching over 10 bases. The CDR3 consists of 18 residues. V shed 1 base and J 3 bases; nucleotides not matched to a gene: 10. Germline CDR1 and CDR2: LGHNA and YNFKEQ. The CDR3 DNA, read in part, is TGTGCCAGCAGCCAAGGACAGGGGGCGAGTGGAGGTACAGATACG. Amino acids: CASSQGQGASGGTDT. The full CDR3 protein reads CASSQGQGASGGTDTQYF.

This clone was seen only a few times. The read halts 3 residues ahead of the CDR3 end, with the missing end drawn from the germline J gene. The chain is built from TRBV7-2 and TRBJ2-5; 10 bases are shared with TRBD1. Germline V CDR1 and CDR2: SGHTA, FQGNSA. The CDR3 is 13 amino acids. Unmatched junction bases numbered 4, after V lost 7 bases and J lost 5 bases. The CDR3 spells CASTWDRGETQYF. The CDR3 DNA, read in part, is TGTGCCAGCACCTGGGACAGGGGCGAGACC.

This clone was recorded at least ten times. The CDR3 end falls 3 residues outside the read, so it is completed with the germline J gene. The chain uses TRBV7-6 and TRBJ2-1; 11 bases map to TRBD2. After removal of 5 bases from V and 3 bases from J, the junction contained 6 bases not matched to a gene. CDR3 length: 16 amino acids. The germline gives CDR1 SGHVS, CDR2 FNYEAQ. The CDR3 region is CASSVSGRAYYNEQFF. CDR3 DNA, as far as it was read: TGTGCCAGCAGCGTTAGCGGGAGGGCGTACTACAATGAG.

This clone was seen ten or more times. Read coverage stops 3 residues before the CDR3 terminus; the germline J gene supplies the remainder. The J gene is TRBJ2-3, the V gene TRBV7-3, with 10 positions matching TRBD2. This CDR3 contains 18 residues. The V gene's germline CDR1 is SGHTA and CDR2 FQGTGA. V lost 5 bases, J lost 1 base, and 12 bases stayed unmatched. The sequenced CDR3 bases are TGTGCCAGCAGCGTAAGCGGGAGGGGGGGATACGGCACAGATACG. Protein product: CASSVSGRGGYGTDT. The whole CDR3 sequence is CASSVSGRGGYGTDTQYF.

The sample holds many counts of this clone. Read sequence stops 3 residues before the CDR3 end, and the germline J gene provides the missing end. V gene TRBV5-4 combines with J gene TRBJ2-1, with a weak D call TRBD2 (5 bases). V was clipped by 0 bases and J by 4 bases, with 11 bases between them. CDR3 length: 15 residues. In germline, CDR1 is SGHNT, CDR2 YYREEE (reference sequence). The CDR3 loop is CASSLGGRGYNEQFF. CDR3 DNA (partial): TGTGCCAGCAGCTTGGGCGGGCGAGGATACAATGAG.